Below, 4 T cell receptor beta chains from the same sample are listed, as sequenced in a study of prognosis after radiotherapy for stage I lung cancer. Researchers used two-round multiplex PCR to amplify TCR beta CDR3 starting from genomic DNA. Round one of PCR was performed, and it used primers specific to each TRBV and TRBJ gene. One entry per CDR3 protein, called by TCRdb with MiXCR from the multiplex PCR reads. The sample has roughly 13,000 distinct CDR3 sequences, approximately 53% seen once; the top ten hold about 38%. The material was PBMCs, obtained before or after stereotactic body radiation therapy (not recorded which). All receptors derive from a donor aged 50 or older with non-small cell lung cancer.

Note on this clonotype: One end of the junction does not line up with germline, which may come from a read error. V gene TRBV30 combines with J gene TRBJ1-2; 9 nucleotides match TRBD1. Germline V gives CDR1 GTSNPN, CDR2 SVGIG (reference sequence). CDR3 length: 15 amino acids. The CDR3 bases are TGTGCCTGGAGTGCGGGACAGGGATCTAACTATGTCTACACCTTC. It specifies CAWSAGQGSNYVYTF.

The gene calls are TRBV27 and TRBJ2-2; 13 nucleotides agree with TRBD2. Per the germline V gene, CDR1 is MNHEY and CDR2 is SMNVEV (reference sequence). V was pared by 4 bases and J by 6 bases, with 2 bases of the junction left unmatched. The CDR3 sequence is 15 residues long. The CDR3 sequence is CASSSLAGGPGELFF. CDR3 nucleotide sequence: TGTGCCAGCAGTTCACTAGCGGGAGGGCCCGGGGAGCTGTTTTTT.

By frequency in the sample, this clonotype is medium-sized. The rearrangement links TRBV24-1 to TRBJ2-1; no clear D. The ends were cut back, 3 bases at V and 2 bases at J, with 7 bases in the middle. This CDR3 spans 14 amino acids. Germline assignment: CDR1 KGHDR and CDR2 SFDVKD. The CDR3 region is CATSDTTAYNEQFF. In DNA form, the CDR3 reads TGTGCCACCAGTGATACGACGGCCTACAATGAGCAGTTCTTC.

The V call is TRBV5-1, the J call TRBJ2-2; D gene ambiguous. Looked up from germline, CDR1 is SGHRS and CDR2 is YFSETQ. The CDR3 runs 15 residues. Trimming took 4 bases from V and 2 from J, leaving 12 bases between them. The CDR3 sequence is CASSPLSFNTGELFF. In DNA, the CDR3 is TGCGCCAGCAGCCCACTGTCGTTTAACACCGGGGAGCTGTTTTTT.